These 19 T cell receptor beta chains were all obtained from the same sample, sequenced in a study of identical twins. A single record per CDR3 protein comes from TCRdb applying MiXCR to the 5' RACE reads. The top ten hold 4% to 5.5% of the sample, which has 650,000 to 750,000 distinct CDR3 sequences, around 21% seen once. These same data were also listed under a study on T cells expressing NK-cell markers.

Sequenced material: PBMCs. These receptors all stem from a woman aged 18-35 years in good health.

In this sample, this clonotype turned up a few times. J is TRBJ1-1 and V is TRBV6-1; TRBD1 is a possible D gene (6 bases). The germline V gene has CDR1 MNHNS and CDR2 SASEGT. This CDR3 has 14 residues. The ends were cut back, 7 bases at V and 5 bases at J, with 17 bases in the middle. The CDR3 DNA follows: TGTGCCAGCAAAGGTGAGATCCAGGGGACTGAAGCTTTCTTT. Translated: CASKGEIQGTEAFF.

This clonotype occurred a few times. The chain couples TRBV6-5 to TRBJ2-1, with D unresolved. V lost 6 bases to trimming and J lost 4 bases, with 4 bases between them. The CDR3 sequence is 11 residues long. Germline lookup yields CDR1 MNHEY and CDR2 SVGAGI. The CDR3 DNA is TGTGCCAGCAGGGAATACAATGAGCAGTTCTTC. Amino acids: CASREYNEQFF.

This clonotype was picked up a small number of times. The CDR3 loop reads CSVEMQGQETQYF. The DNA of the CDR3 is TGCAGCGTTGAGATGCAGGGTCAAGAGACCCAGTACTTC. The J gene is TRBJ2-5, the V gene TRBV29-1, with D possibly matching TRBD1 (5 bases). V lost 3 bases, J lost 2 bases, and 10 bases lay in between. The length of the CDR3 is 13 residues. Germline loops: CDR1 SQVTM, CDR2 ANQGSEA.

The V gene is TRBV9, the J gene TRBJ2-5, with a weak D call TRBD1 (6 bases). Trimming pared 4 bases from V and 5 bases from J, leaving 15 bases between. Germline V gene data show CDR1 as SGDLS and CDR2 as YYNGEE. The CDR3 extends over 14 amino acids. CDR3 loop: CASSYQGGVETQYF. The CDR3 DNA reads TGTGCCAGCAGCTACCAAGGGGGAGTGGAGACCCAGTACTTC.

The CDR3 reads CASSYGRRASTGELFF. The CDR3 bases are TGTGCCAGCAGTTACGGTCGAAGGGCCTCCACCGGGGAGCTGTTTTTT. This chain links TRBV6-5 with TRBJ2-2; unclear D gene. From germline, CDR1 is MNHEY and CDR2 SVGAGI. The ends were cut back, 2 bases at V and 4 bases at J, with 14 bases in the middle. The CDR3 runs 16 residues.

In DNA, the CDR3 is TGTGCCAGCAGGCAAGGGCAGACCGGCATTCAGTACTTC. This encodes CASRQGQTGIQYF. This chain connects TRBV2 to TRBJ2-4; D not resolved. The germline CDR1 and CDR2 sequences are SNHLY and FYNNEI. This CDR3 is 13 amino acids long. V lost 6 bases and J 9 bases, leaving 15 bases between the germline ends.

V usage is TRBV18 and J usage is TRBJ2-1, with D perhaps TRBD2 (5 bases). V gave up 10 bases and J gave up 6 bases, with 19 bases separating them. The germline V gene encodes CDR1 KGHSH and CDR2 LQKENI. This CDR3 is built from 14 residues. The CDR3 region has the DNA TGTGCCACCACAACAAACAGCGGCCTCAATGAGCAGTTCTTC. It translates to CATTTNSGLNEQFF.

The chain's CDR3 is CSATRDFTDTQYF. CDR3 sequence (DNA): TGCAGTGCTACAAGGGACTTCACAGATACGCAGTATTTT. This chain uses TRBV20-1 with TRBJ2-3, with a tentative D call TRBD2 (6 bases). The CDR3 is 13 amino acids. Germline assignment: CDR1 DFQATT and CDR2 SNEGSKA (reference sequence). V gave up 4 bases and J gave up 2 bases, with 10 bases separating them.

This chain links TRBV3-1 with TRBJ2-7; perhaps TRBD2 as D (5 bases). Germline V lookup: CDR1 LGHDT, CDR2 YNNKEL (reference sequence). There are 15 residues in the CDR3. The V and J ends lost 2 bases and 1 base respectively, with 12 bases between them. CDR3 coding DNA: TGTGCCAGCAGCCAACAGGATACGGGGTCCTACGAGCAGTACTTC. This codes for CASSQQDTGSYEQYF.

In its sample, this clonotype was seen once. This rearrangement joins TRBV12-3 or TRBV12-4 to TRBJ2-1; a weak D match, TRBD2 (5 bases). This CDR3 comprises 15 residues. The V and J ends lost 5 bases and 0 bases respectively, with 11 bases between them. CDR3 loop: CASSTTRASYNEQFF. CDR3 in DNA: TGTGCCAGCAGTACAACTAGGGCCTCCTACAATGAGCAGTTCTTC.

V is TRBV12-3 or TRBV12-4 and J is TRBJ2-1, with TRBD1 identical over 7 bases. The CDR3 length is 14 residues. Trimming at V came to 5 bases and at J to 8 bases, leaving 9 bases not matched to a gene. The CDR3 is CASSRQQGYHEQFF. The CDR3 region has the DNA TGTGCCAGCAGTCGGCAACAGGGGTATCATGAGCAGTTCTTC.

This clonotype was seen a few times. This CDR3 is CASSEVAGGSRDTQYF. DNA for the CDR3: TGTGCCAGCAGTGAAGTAGCGGGGGGTTCCCGAGATACGCAGTATTTT. V gene TRBV2 combines with J gene TRBJ2-3; 10 nucleotides align to TRBD2. The V gene end was trimmed by 1 base and the J gene end by 5 bases; junction bases not matched to a gene: 6. The CDR3 contains 16 residues. The germline V gene encodes CDR1 SNHLY and CDR2 FYNNEI.

The V gene is TRBV12-5, the J gene TRBJ2-1; TRBD2 agrees at 10 bases. Germline V lookup: CDR1 LGHNT, CDR2 FRNRAP. This CDR3 contains 14 residues. V dropped 7 bases and J dropped 10; count of bases not matched to a gene: 10. CDR3 in DNA: TGTGCTAGTGTTCCCAGCGGGGGGGCCGGGGAGCAGTTCTTC. This translates into CASVPSGGAGEQFF.

This clonotype was seen a handful of times. The chain combines TRBV10-3 with TRBJ1-5; 7 bases map to TRBD1. Trimming at V came to 8 bases and at J to 0 bases, leaving 10 bases not matched to a gene. The CDR3 runs 16 residues. Germline V gene lookup returns CDR1 ENHRY and CDR2 SYGVKD. CDR3 region: CAISLGTADSNQPQHF. Written as DNA, the CDR3 is TGTGCCATCTCTCTTGGGACAGCCGATAGCAATCAGCCCCAGCATTTT.

This clonotype has a handful of counts. The V call is TRBV4-3, the J call TRBJ2-1; D is unclear. The V and J ends lost 0 bases and 9 bases respectively, with 12 bases between them. The CDR3 runs to 14 residues. From germline, CDR1 is LGHNA and CDR2 YSLEER. The CDR3 sequence: CASSQEAMAGEQFF. CDR3 in DNA: TGCGCCAGCAGCCAAGAGGCCATGGCAGGTGAGCAGTTCTTC.

This clonotype was recorded a few times. The genes are TRBV20-1 and TRBJ2-2; 8 nucleotides agree with TRBD2. J gave up 0 bases and V 5 bases, and 5 bases lay outside the gene matches. Per the germline V gene, CDR1 is DFQATT and CDR2 is SNEGSKA (reference sequence). The CDR3 is made up of 15 amino acids. The CDR3 is CSAPRLATNTGELFF. The CDR3 DNA reads as TGCAGTGCTCCGAGACTAGCGACGAACACCGGGGAGCTGTTTTTT.

The chain links TRBV6-5 to TRBJ2-7, with D possibly matching TRBD1 (6 bases). Germline V gene lookup returns CDR1 MNHEY and CDR2 SVGAGI. V was clipped by 0 bases and J by 2 bases, with 8 bases between them. The CDR3 consists of 14 residues. The DNA for the CDR3 is TGTGCCAGCAGTTACTCGGGACATACCTACGAGCAGTACTTC. Its protein is CASSYSGHTYEQYF.

The table lists this clonotype with a few counts. V is TRBV10-3 and J is TRBJ2-1; TRBD2 aligns across 7 bases. Per germline, CDR1 ENHRY and CDR2 SYGVKD. Trimming cost V 2 bases and J 2 bases; bases outside gene matches: 6. The CDR3 is 16 residues long. The CDR3 DNA is TGTGCCATCAGTGAGGGTAGCGGGTCCGCCTACAATGAGCAGTTCTTC. It yields the protein CAISEGSGSAYNEQFF.

This clonotype showed up just a few times. V is TRBV30 and J is TRBJ2-7, with D tentatively TRBD1 (6 bases). Trimming took 4 bases from V and 2 from J, leaving 9 bases between them. The germline V gene has CDR1 GTSNPN and CDR2 SVGIG (reference sequence). CDR3 length equals 12 residues. The CDR3 spells CAWTGVTYEQYF. DNA for the CDR3: TGTGCCTGGACAGGGGTAACCTACGAGCAGTACTTC. Drawing the rest from reference TRBV30 and TRBJ2-7, the complete variable domain is SQTIHQWPATLVQPVGSPLSLECTVEGTSNPNLYWYRQAAGRGLQLLFYSVGIGQISSEVPQNLSASRPQDRQFILSSKKLLLSDSGFYLCAWTGVTYEQYFGPGTRLTVT.